Listed here are 26 T cell receptor beta chains from one sample, sequenced in a study of beta chain features in type 1 diabetes listed by TCRdb under 2018. No antigen is known for these receptors. What the research found in general, with its limitations: A moderate but significant shortening of TCRB CDR3 length was observed in type 1 diabetes patients in all four CD4+ subsets.

Library preparation used the immunoSEQ multiplex PCR assay. The High Capacity cDNA Reverse Transcription Kit was used to reverse transcribe all of the isolated RNA, meaning that expressed TCRB transcripts were what got sequenced. TCRdb's version of the immuneACCESS table is confined to in-frame rearrangements and falls short of the full clone set. An unresolved V gene accounts for under half of the shortfall where checked; the remainder is of unknown origin. This sample lists about 190,000 clones; approximately 7.8% were detected once. The ten largest clonotypes hold 0.94% of the sample. The specimen was central memory CD4+ T cells from blood. Source of these receptors: a woman between 40 and 55 years old with type 1 diabetes.

There are a few counts of this clone. The chain links TRBV27 to TRBJ1-2; 7 bases are a match to TRBD1. The ends lost 1 base at V and 4 bases at J; junction bases unmatched: 3. CDR3 length equals 14 residues. The germline gives CDR1 MNHEY, CDR2 SMNVEV (reference sequence). In DNA, the CDR3 is TGTGCCAGCAGTTTATTAGGGGGCTCCTATGGCTACACCTTC. Translation gives CASSLLGGSYGYTF.

This clone was picked up a small number of times. The chain joins TRBV29-1 to TRBJ1-2; 8 bases agree with TRBD1. The V segment lost 0 bases and the J segment 4 bases; nucleotides outside the gene matches: 7. Germline CDR1 and CDR2: SQVTM and ANQGSEA. This CDR3 is 15 amino acids long. CDR3 sequence: CSVEDRTGSSYGYTF. In nucleotides, the CDR3 is TGCAGCGTTGAAGACCGGACAGGGTCATCCTATGGCTACACCTTC.

This clone came up a few times. This rearrangement joins TRBV7-3 to TRBJ1-6; tentative D call: TRBD1 (5 bases). The CDR3 runs to 14 residues. The germline V gene encodes CDR1 SGHTA and CDR2 FQGTGA. The V end lost 6 bases, the J end lost 4 bases, and 10 bases lay between the germline ends. The CDR3 loop reads CASSSQGYNSPLHF. The CDR3 nucleotides are TGTGCCAGCAGTTCTCAGGGTTATAATTCACCCCTCCACTTT.

This clone was counted ten times or more. The same CDR3 can be traced to other DNA sequences in this sample. The genes are TRBV4-3 and TRBJ1-5; D is uncertain. Trimming stripped 0 bases from V and 6 bases from J, with 6 bases between. Germline-derived CDR1 and CDR2 are LGHNA and YSLEER. The CDR3 totals 13 residues. The CDR3 sequence is CASSQESGQPQHF. CDR3 nucleotide sequence: TGCGCCAGCAGCCAAGAATCGGGTCAGCCCCAGCATTTT.

This clone was seen a handful of times. The chain couples TRBV2 to TRBJ1-5; no clear D. The CDR3 spans 14 residues. V gave up 6 bases and J gave up 2 bases, with 11 bases separating them. The germline CDR1 and CDR2 sequences are SNHLY and FYNNEI. CDR3 loop: CASSVRSGNQPQHF. The CDR3, as DNA: TGTGCCAGCAGCGTCCGGTCGGGCAATCAGCCCCAGCATTTT. Full variable domain (remainder filled in from reference TRBV2 and TRBJ1-5): EPEVTQTPSHQVTQMGQEVILRCVPISNHLYFYWYRQILGQKVEFLVSFYNNEISEKSEIFDDQFSVERPDGSNFTLKIRSTKLEDSAMYFCASSVRSGNQPQHFGDGTRLSIL.

Many counts were recorded for this clone. The chain carries TRBV19 and TRBJ2-7, with 12 bases matching TRBD2. J gave up 2 bases and V 7 bases, and 6 bases lay outside the gene matches. There are 15 residues in the CDR3. Germline loops: CDR1 LNHDA, CDR2 SQIVND (reference sequence). The CDR3 DNA is TGTGCCAGTACGACTAGCGGGGGACCAGCCTACGAGCAGTACTTC. This codes for CASTTSGGPAYEQYF.

This clone was counted at least ten times. This chain uses TRBV18 with TRBJ2-7, with 7 bases matching TRBD1. V trimming: 0 bases; J trimming: 1 base; junction bases outside the gene matches: 0. Germline loops: CDR1 KGHSH, CDR2 LQKENI. The CDR3 length is 14 residues. The CDR3 DNA reads TGTGCCAGCTCACCACCGACAGGGTCCTACGAGCAGTACTTC. Protein: CASSPPTGSYEQYF.

V is TRBV9 and J is TRBJ1-1, with unresolved D. This CDR3 has 14 residues. CDR1 SGDLS and CDR2 YYNGEE come from the germline V gene. V was pared by 4 bases and J by 4 bases, with 14 bases between. DNA for the CDR3: TGTGCCAGCAGCCTAAACCCGGGGAGCACTGAAGCTTTCTTT. This encodes CASSLNPGSTEAFF.

This clone was observed many times. The chain has TRBV2 and TRBJ1-6; 7 nucleotides agree with TRBD1. Germline V lookup: CDR1 SNHLY, CDR2 FYNNEI. J gave up 9 bases and V 8 bases, and 16 bases lay outside the gene matches. CDR3 length equals 16 residues. CDR3 DNA sequence: TGTGCCAGCTCCTCCTCTCTGAGACAGGGAACTTCACCCCTCCACTTT. Translation: CASSSSLRQGTSPLHF. The whole variable domain, filled in from reference TRBV2 and TRBJ1-6, reads EPEVTQTPSHQVTQMGQEVILRCVPISNHLYFYWYRQILGQKVEFLVSFYNNEISEKSEIFDDQFSVERPDGSNFTLKIRSTKLEDSAMYFCASSSSLRQGTSPLHFGNGTRLTVT.

The chain links TRBV10-3 to TRBJ2-7, with TRBD1 identical over 10 bases. V gave up 6 bases and J gave up 6 bases; unmatched junction bases: 2. Germline CDR1 is ENHRY and CDR2 is SYGVKD. The CDR3 is made up of 12 amino acids. CDR3 in amino acids: CAIRGQGTEQYF. CDR3 DNA: TGTGCCATCAGGGGACAGGGGACCGAGCAGTACTTC.

This clone was found a few times. One end of the junction fails to match germline, which may point to a read error. J is TRBJ2-5 and V is TRBV5-4; maybe TRBD2 (7 bases). This CDR3 is 12 amino acids long. Germline CDR1 is SGHNT and CDR2 is YYREEE (reference sequence). The CDR3 region is CASGWEGGTQYF. The CDR3 DNA follows: TGCGCCAGCGGATGGGAGGGGGGGACCCAGTACTTC.

The genes are TRBV28 and TRBJ1-5; TRBD1 might be the D (6 bases). This CDR3 contains 13 residues. Germline V CDR1 and CDR2: MDHEN, SYDVKM. The germline V and J ends were trimmed by 10 bases and 2 bases, with 12 bases remaining between them. For the CDR3, the DNA is TGTGCCACCTTCAGGGGTCGCAATCAGCCCCAGCATTTT. Amino acid sequence: CATFRGRNQPQHF.

J is TRBJ1-4 and V is TRBV7-7, with 10 bases fitting TRBD1. V shed 5 bases, J shed 11 bases, and the junction held 8 bases outside the gene matches. Germline assignment: CDR1 SSHAT and CDR2 FNYEAQ (reference sequence). CDR3 length: 14 residues. This CDR3 is CASSPGTGEGKLFF. Here the CDR3 DNA reads TGTGCCAGCAGCCCCGGGACAGGGGAGGGGAAACTGTTTTTT.

This clone was counted between two and nine times. The CDR3 DNA follows: TGTGCCAGCTCACCGGGACAGTTGAACACTGAAGCTTTCTTT. Translated, it gives CASSPGQLNTEAFF. The gene calls are TRBV18 and TRBJ1-1; TRBD1 matches 7 bases. Germline CDR1 reads KGHSH; CDR2 reads LQKENI. The V gene end was trimmed by 3 bases and the J gene end by 0 bases; junction bases not matched to a gene: 1. This CDR3 has 14 residues.

V gene TRBV7-9 combines with J gene TRBJ1-2; D not resolved. This CDR3 comprises 15 residues. Germline V gene data show CDR1 as SEHNR and CDR2 as FQNEAQ (reference sequence). Trimming removed 2 bases at V and 0 bases at J, with 10 bases between. CDR3 sequence reads: CASSLSGSANYGYTF. DNA of the CDR3: TGTGCCAGCAGCTTATCGGGGTCCGCTAACTATGGCTACACCTTC.

The rearrangement uses TRBV28 and TRBJ2-3; 8 positions match TRBD2. After removal of 3 bases from V and 2 bases from J, the junction contained 7 bases not matched to a gene. This CDR3 region has 16 residues. Germline V gene lookup returns CDR1 MDHEN and CDR2 SYDVKM. The CDR3 nucleotides read TGTGCCAGCAGTTTTGGAGCGGGAGATTCCACAGATACGCAGTATTTT. Its protein product is CASSFGAGDSTDTQYF.

The rearrangement uses TRBV19 and TRBJ1-2, with 8 bases aligning to TRBD1. The V gene's germline CDR1 is LNHDA and CDR2 SQIVND (reference sequence). After removal of 5 bases from V and 7 bases from J, the junction contained 9 bases not matched to a gene. The CDR3 sequence is 14 residues long. The CDR3 protein is CASSWARQGLGYTF. CDR3 DNA sequence: TGTGCCAGTAGTTGGGCCCGACAGGGGCTTGGCTACACCTTC.

The rearrangement joins TRBV18 to TRBJ1-2, with D uncertain. This CDR3 contains 13 residues. The V end lost 3 bases, the J end lost 6 bases, and 11 bases lay between the germline ends. Per the germline V gene, CDR1 is KGHSH and CDR2 is LQKENI. The CDR3 coding sequence is TGTGCCAGCTCACCGGGGAGAGGGAATGGCTACACCTTC. Encoded protein: CASSPGRGNGYTF.

This clone showed up just a few times. The chain carries TRBV19 and TRBJ1-1; 7 nucleotides align to TRBD1. Germline assignment: CDR1 LNHDA and CDR2 SQIVND (reference sequence). V lost 5 bases to trimming and J lost 0 bases; unmatched junction nucleotides: 3. There are 14 residues in the CDR3. The CDR3 spells CASSEGQMNTEAFF. DNA of the CDR3: TGTGCCAGTAGTGAGGGACAGATGAACACTGAAGCTTTCTTT.

The chain uses TRBV30 and TRBJ1-5; D gene ambiguous. This CDR3 contains 13 residues. V lost 1 base and J lost 4, with 8 bases in between. Germline V gene lookup returns CDR1 GTSNPN and CDR2 SVGIG (reference sequence). DNA of the CDR3: TGTGCCTGGAGTGGCGGTTTGAATCAGCCCCAGCATTTT. Its translation is CAWSGGLNQPQHF. The whole variable domain, filled in from reference TRBV30 and TRBJ1-5, reads SQTIHQWPATLVQPVGSPLSLECTVEGTSNPNLYWYRQAAGRGLQLLFYSVGIGQISSEVPQNLSASRPQDRQFILSSKKLLLSDSGFYLCAWSGGLNQPQHFGDGTRLSIL.

Only a few counts were recorded for this clone. This rearrangement joins TRBV10-3 to TRBJ1-2; perhaps TRBD1 as D (6 bases). CDR1 and CDR2 (germline): ENHRY, SYGVKD. The CDR3 has 13 amino acids. V was shortened by 2 bases and J by 8 bases, with 12 bases between the two germline ends. This CDR3 reads CAISEDRSAGYTF. The CDR3 coding sequence is TGTGCCATCAGTGAGGACAGGTCGGCAGGCTACACCTTC.

This clone was counted ten times or more. The rearrangement joins TRBV18 to TRBJ2-4, with 8 bases that match TRBD1. The CDR3 sequence is 16 residues long. Germline CDR1 and CDR2: KGHSH and LQKENI. V gave up 6 bases and J gave up 1 base; unmatched junction bases: 8. CDR3 protein: CASSPSGDRAKNIQYF. The CDR3 DNA reads TGTGCCAGCTCCCCCTCGGGGGACAGGGCCAAAAACATTCAGTACTTC. The full variable domain, rest sourced from reference TRBV18 and TRBJ2-4, is NAGVMQNPRHLVRRRGQEARLRCSPMKGHSHVYWYRQLPEEGLKFMVYLQKENIIDESGMPKERFSAEFPKEGPSILRIQQVVRGDSAAYFCASSPSGDRAKNIQYFGAGTRLSVL.

In this sample, this clone turned up a few times. The chain joins TRBV7-9 to TRBJ1-2, with 7 bases lining up with TRBD1. The CDR3 has 15 amino acids. The trim removed 5 bases at V and 7 bases at J, leaving 13 bases unmatched. Germline CDR1 is SEHNR and CDR2 is FQNEAQ (reference sequence). The CDR3 region has the DNA TGTGCCAGCAGCGCACGAGCCGGGACAGAGGCTGGCTACACCTTC. It translates to CASSARAGTEAGYTF.

This clone has a handful of counts. The V call is TRBV25-1, the J call TRBJ2-7; 8 bases align to TRBD1. The CDR3 sequence is 15 residues long. V lost 5 bases to trimming and J lost 4 bases; unmatched junction nucleotides: 10. Germline-derived CDR1 and CDR2 are MGHDK and SYGVNS. CDR3 loop: CASSPSGQGQYEQYF. Written as DNA, the CDR3 is TGTGCCAGCAGTCCAAGCGGACAGGGCCAATACGAGCAGTACTTC.

This clone has more than one count but fewer than ten. The V and J genes are TRBV25-1 and TRBJ2-5, with D maybe TRBD2 (6 bases). The V gene's germline CDR1 is MGHDK and CDR2 SYGVNS. Trimming pared 6 bases from V and 3 bases from J, leaving 8 bases between. The CDR3 has 12 amino acids. Written as DNA, the CDR3 is TGTGCCAGCAGACGGGAGAAAGAGACCCAGTACTTC. Translating gives CASRREKETQYF. The variable domain in full, completed from reference TRBV25-1 and TRBJ2-5, reads EADIYQTPRYLVIGTGKKITLECSQTMGHDKMYWYQQDPGMELHLIHYSYGVNSTEKGDLSSESTVSRIRTEHFPLTLESARPSHTSQYLCASRREKETQYFGPGTRLLVL.

This clone was detected only a few times. The chain has TRBV11-2 and TRBJ2-1; no reliable D call. Germline-derived CDR1 and CDR2 are SGHAT and FQNNGV. The V end was cut by 0 bases, the J end by 13 bases, with 13 bases between. The CDR3 length is 13 residues. The CDR3 reads CASSLELTQAQFF. CDR3 coding DNA: TGTGCCAGCAGCTTAGAGCTTACGCAGGCCCAGTTCTTC. Together with reference TRBV11-2 and TRBJ2-1, the CDR3 gives the full variable domain: EAGVAQSPRYKIIEKRQSVAFWCNPISGHATLYWYQQILGQGPKLLIQFQNNGVVDDSQLPKDRFSAERLKGVDSTLKIQPAKLEDSAVYLCASSLELTQAQFFGPGTRLTVL.